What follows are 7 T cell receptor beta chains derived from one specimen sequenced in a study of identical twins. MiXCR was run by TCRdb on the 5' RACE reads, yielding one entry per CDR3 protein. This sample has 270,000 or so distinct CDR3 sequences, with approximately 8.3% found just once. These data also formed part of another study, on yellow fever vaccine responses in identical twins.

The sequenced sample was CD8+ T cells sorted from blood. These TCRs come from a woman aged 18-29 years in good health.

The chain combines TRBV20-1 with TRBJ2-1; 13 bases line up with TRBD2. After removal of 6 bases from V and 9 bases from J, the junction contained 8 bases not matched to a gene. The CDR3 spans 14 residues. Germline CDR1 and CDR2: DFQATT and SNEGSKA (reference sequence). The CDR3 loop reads CSADGTSGNFEQFF. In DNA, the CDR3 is TGCAGTGCAGATGGGACTAGCGGGAATTTTGAGCAGTTCTTC.

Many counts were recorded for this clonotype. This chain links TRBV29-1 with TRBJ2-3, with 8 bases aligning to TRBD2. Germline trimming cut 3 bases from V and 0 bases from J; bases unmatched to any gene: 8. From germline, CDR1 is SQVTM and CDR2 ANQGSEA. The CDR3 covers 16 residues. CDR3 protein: CSVDGWRGDSTDTQYF. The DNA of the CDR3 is TGCAGCGTTGACGGATGGCGGGGGGATAGCACAGATACGCAGTATTTT.

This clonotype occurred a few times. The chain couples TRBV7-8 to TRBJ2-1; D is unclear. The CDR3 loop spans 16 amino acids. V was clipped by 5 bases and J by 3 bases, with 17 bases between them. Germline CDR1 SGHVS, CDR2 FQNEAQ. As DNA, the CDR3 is TGTGCCAGCAGCCTTATCCACCGGGCAGTCTACAATGAGCAGTTCTTC. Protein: CASSLIHRAVYNEQFF.

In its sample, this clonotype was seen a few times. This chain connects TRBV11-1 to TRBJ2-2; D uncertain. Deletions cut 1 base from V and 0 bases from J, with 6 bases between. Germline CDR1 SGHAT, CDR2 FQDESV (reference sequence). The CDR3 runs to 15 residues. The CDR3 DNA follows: TGTGCCAGCAGCTTAGAAGAGCCGAACACCGGGGAGCTGTTTTTT. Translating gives CASSLEEPNTGELFF.

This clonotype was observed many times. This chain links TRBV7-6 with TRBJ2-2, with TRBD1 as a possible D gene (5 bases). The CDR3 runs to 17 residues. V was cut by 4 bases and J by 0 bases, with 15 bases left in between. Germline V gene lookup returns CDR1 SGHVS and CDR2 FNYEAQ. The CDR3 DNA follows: TGTGCCAGCAGCTCCCCCTCCCGGACACCGAACACCGGGGAGCTGTTTTTT. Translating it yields CASSSPSRTPNTGELFF.

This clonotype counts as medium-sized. CDR3 region: CASSSYRGIVNEQFF. The CDR3 DNA follows: TGTGCCAGCAGTTCGTACAGGGGGATTGTCAATGAGCAGTTCTTC. The chain links TRBV6-6 to TRBJ2-1; 8 positions agree with TRBD1. V gave up 4 bases and J gave up 6 bases; unmatched junction bases: 8. The CDR3 loop spans 15 amino acids. Looked up from germline, CDR1 is MNHNY and CDR2 is SVGAGI (reference sequence).

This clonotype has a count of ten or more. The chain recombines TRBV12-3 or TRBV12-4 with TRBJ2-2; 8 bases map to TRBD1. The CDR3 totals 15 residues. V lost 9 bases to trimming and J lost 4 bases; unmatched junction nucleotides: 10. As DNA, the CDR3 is TGTGCCAGTTCGGACAGGGTGGCGGGCACCGGGGAGCTGTTTTTT. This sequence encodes CASSDRVAGTGELFF.